One and the same sample provided the 5 T cell receptor beta chains below, sequenced in a study of cytomegalovirus exposure and HLA in healthy donors. Primers for the PCR totalled 60 Vbeta and 13 Jbeta. Clones were read by immunoSEQ multiplex PCR, and TCRdb kept only the in-frame ones, dropping some. The table records 130,000 or so clones, around 80% of them present only once. Sequencing input: PBMCs. Receptor source: a woman in her late teens or twenties in good health and CMV-seronegative.

V and J are TRBV6-5 and TRBJ2-5, with a possible D match to TRBD2 (6 bases). The germline gives CDR1 MNHEY, CDR2 SVGAGI. This CDR3 has 13 amino acids. V was pared by 4 bases and J by 5 bases, with 11 bases between. Written as DNA, the CDR3 is TGTGCCAGCAGTTTGATAGGGAGGGAGACCCAGTACTTC. It codes for CASSLIGRETQYF.

The chain links TRBV7-9 to TRBJ2-5; D remains unclear. Germline CDR1 reads SEHNR; CDR2 reads FQNEAQ (reference sequence). CDR3 size: 14 residues. Trimming removed 3 bases from V and 3 bases from J, with 11 bases in between. The CDR3 here is CASSFSGGKETQYF. The CDR3 DNA sequence: TGTGCCAGCAGCTTCTCCGGTGGTAAAGAGACCCAGTACTTC.

This rearrangement joins TRBV6-5 to TRBJ1-2; 9 positions match TRBD1. CDR1 is MNHEY, CDR2 SVGAGI, per germline. The CDR3 contains 15 residues. The ends lost 2 bases at V and 10 bases at J; junction bases unmatched: 11. DNA of the CDR3: TGTGCCAGCAGTTACACCGGGACAGGGAAGAGGTTCTACACCTTC. Translation gives CASSYTGTGKRFYTF.

The V call is TRBV13, the J call TRBJ2-7, with 8 bases lining up with TRBD2. Unmatched junction bases numbered 6, after V lost 7 bases and J lost 7 bases. The CDR3 has 12 residues. CDR1 and CDR2 (germline): PRHDT, FYEKMQ (reference sequence). The CDR3 is CASNFRGGEQYF. CDR3 DNA: TGTGCCAGCAACTTCCGGGGGGGGGAGCAGTACTTC.

CDR3 DNA: TGTGCCAGCAGCTTGGGGAGCTCCTACGAGCAGTACTTC. Protein: CASSLGSSYEQYF. The chain uses TRBV5-4 and TRBJ2-7; the D is unclear. CDR1 and CDR2 (germline): SGHNT, YYREEE (reference sequence). The CDR3 has 13 residues. Trimming stripped 0 bases from V and 0 bases from J, with 4 bases between.